This T cell receptor beta chain originates from a study of T cell responses to AZD1222 COVID-19 vaccine. Points from the study as a whole: The donor group comprised mostly white British people and more females; the analysis possibly underestimated clonal diversity. In the spike-specific TCR repertoire, nearly half reportedly target unmutated variant regions.

TCRdb's copy holds only in-frame clones and misses some; the assay was immunoSEQ multiplex PCR. The repertoire consists of roughly 120,000 clones, with 80% to 90% occurring once and the leading ten covering over 15%. Concerning this clone itself: The antigen is unknown.

Germline CDR1 MNHEY, CDR2 SMNVEV (reference sequence). The ends were cut back, 3 bases at V and 8 bases at J, with 13 bases in the middle. The CDR3 is 13 residues long. The chain is built from TRBV27 and TRBJ1-2; a possible D gene is TRBD1 (6 bases). The input for sequencing was peripheral blood, taken on day 0 of MenACWY control vaccination. The TCR sequence derives from an adult in good health. In DNA form, the CDR3 reads TGTGCCAGCAGTTTCTGGCAGGGGTACGGCTACACCTTC. It encodes CASSFWQGYGYTF.